The present TCR beta chain was sequenced within a study of read filtering for tumor transcriptome and immune sequencing. Molecular barcoded adaptors covering alpha/delta and beta/gamma chains were used on approximately 440 ng RNA. TCRdb recomputed calls from the reads with MiXCR, one row per CDR3 protein. The table shows approximately 9,800 distinct CDR3 sequences, with around a sixth occurring only once. Points on this clonotype: Its ends do not fully match the called genes, so a read error is possible.

There are 16 residues in the CDR3. Germline CDR1 reads MDHEN; CDR2 reads SYDVKM. The receptor comes from a donor aged 40 or older with multiple myeloma. The chain employs TRBV28 and TRBJ1-1, with a tentative D call TRBD1 (5 bases). Source material: a population of CD138-negative cells sorted from bone marrow. The CDR3 region has the DNA TGTGCCAGCAGTTTATTTGGGGCTGTATCCGCCACAGAAGCTATCTTT. It is translated as CASSLFGAVSATEAIF. The entire variable domain, with the rest obtained from reference TRBV28 and TRBJ1-1, is as follows: DVKVTQSSRYLVKRTGEKVFLECVQDMDHENMFWYRQDPGLGLRLIYFSYDVKMKEKGDIPEGYSVSREKKERFSLILESASTNQTSMYLCASSLFGAVSATEAIFGQGTRLTVV.